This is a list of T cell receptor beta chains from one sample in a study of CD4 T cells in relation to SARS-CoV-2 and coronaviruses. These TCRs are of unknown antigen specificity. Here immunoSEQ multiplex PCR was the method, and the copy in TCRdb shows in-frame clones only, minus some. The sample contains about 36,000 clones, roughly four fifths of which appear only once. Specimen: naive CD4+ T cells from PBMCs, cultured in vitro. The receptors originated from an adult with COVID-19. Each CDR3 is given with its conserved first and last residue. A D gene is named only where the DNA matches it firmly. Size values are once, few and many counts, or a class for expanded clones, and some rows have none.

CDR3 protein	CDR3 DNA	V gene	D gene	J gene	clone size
CASSQGAAEKLFF	TGTGCCAGCAGCCAAGGGGCGGCTGAAAAACTGTTTTTT	TRBV3-1/TRBV3-2	NA	TRBJ1-4	NA
CASSLRLAGYNEQFF	TGCGCCAGCAGCCTAAGACTAGCGGGATACAATGAGCAGTTCTTC	TRBV5-1	TRBD2	TRBJ2-1	NA
CASSDSFEAEQFF	TGTGCCAGCAGTGACTCGTTTGAGGCTGAGCAGTTCTTC	TRBV6-4	NA	TRBJ2-1	NA
CASSPNPDGYEQYF	TGTGCCAGCAGCCCCAACCCAGACGGCTACGAGCAGTACTTC	TRBV11-3	NA	TRBJ2-7	NA
CAWSEFGQPQHF	TGTGCCTGGAGTGAGTTTGGACAGCCCCAGCATTTT	TRBV30	NA	TRBJ1-5	NA
CASTPGLAGEQYF	TGTGCCAGCACTCCCGGGCTAGCGGGAGAGCAGTACTTC	TRBV28	TRBD2	TRBJ2-7	once
CASSDSREGNEQFF	TGTGCCAGCAGTGACTCACGAGAGGGTAATGAGCAGTTCTTC	TRBV6-4	NA	TRBJ2-1	NA
CASSLGLFLTGPQHF	TGCGCCAGCAGCCTTGGACTGTTCTTAACGGGGCCCCAGCATTTT	TRBV4-1	NA	TRBJ1-5	NA
CASRAPSYEQYF	TGTGCCAGCAGGGCCCCATCCTACGAGCAGTACTTC	TRBV6-5	NA	TRBJ2-7	NA
CASSVRGTGYTNEKLFF	TGTGCCAGTAGTGTCCGGGGGACTGGCTATACTAATGAAAAACTGTTTTTT	TRBV19	NA	TRBJ1-4	once
CASSHHTEWDSSYEQYF	TGTGCCAGCAGCCACCATACCGAATGGGACAGCTCCTACGAGCAGTACTTC	TRBV14	TRBD1	TRBJ2-7	NA
CASAYGTSDNEQFF	TGTGCCAGCGCCTATGGGACTAGCGACAATGAGCAGTTCTTC	TRBV9	TRBD2	TRBJ2-1	NA
CASSLRPSGSQETQYF	TGTGCCAGCAGCTTGAGGCCTAGCGGATCACAAGAGACCCAGTACTTC	TRBV5-6	TRBD2	TRBJ2-5	NA
CASSKAPSDGINQPQHF	TGTGCCAGCAGCAAAGCGCCGTCAGACGGGATAAATCAGCCCCAGCATTTT	TRBV21-1	NA	TRBJ1-5	NA
CASSQGPEAFF	TGTGCCAGCAGCCAAGGACCTGAAGCTTTCTTT	TRBV16	NA	TRBJ1-1	NA
CSVAAGGSETQYF	TGCAGCGTTGCCGCGGGGGGGTCGGAGACCCAGTACTTC	TRBV29-1	TRBD2	TRBJ2-5	NA
CASSDRKYEQYF	TGCGCCAGCAGTGACCGAAAATACGAGCAGTACTTC	TRBV10-1	NA	TRBJ2-7	NA
CASSQFGGRFSYEQYF	TGCGCCAGCAGCCAATTTGGGGGGCGGTTCTCCTACGAGCAGTACTTC	TRBV4-1	NA	TRBJ2-7	NA
CASSVPLENTGELFF	TGTGCCAGCAGCGTACCTCTAGAGAACACCGGGGAGCTGTTTTTT	TRBV5-6	NA	TRBJ2-2	NA
CASSIFDSPTTNEKLFF	TGTGCCAGTAGTATATTCGACAGCCCGACAACTAATGAAAAACTGTTTTTT	TRBV19	NA	TRBJ1-4	once
CASSQDLGAGGEKLFF	TGTGCCAGCAGCCAAGATCTCGGTGCGGGGGGTGAAAAACTGTTTTTT	TRBV3-1/TRBV3-2	NA	TRBJ1-4	NA
CASSLKYRGTGELFF	TGTGCCAGCAGCTTAAAATACAGGGGCACCGGGGAGCTGTTTTTT	TRBV7-2	TRBD1	TRBJ2-2	NA
CASSGQGAQPQHF	TGTGCCAGCTCTGGACAGGGAGCTCAGCCCCAGCATTTT	TRBV2	TRBD1	TRBJ1-5	NA
CASSPPPQETQYF	TGTGCCAGCAGCCCACCTCCTCAAGAGACCCAGTACTTC	TRBV6-6	NA	TRBJ2-5	NA
CSASGTGDSGELFF	TGCAGCGCCTCCGGGACAGGGGATTCCGGGGAGCTGTTTTTT	TRBV29-1	TRBD1	TRBJ2-2	NA
CASSLQRSTDTQYF	TGTGCCAGCAGCTTACAGAGAAGCACAGATACGCAGTATTTT	TRBV7-9	NA	TRBJ2-3	NA
CASSPNLAGKYEQYF	TGTGCCAGCAGCCCTAACCTAGCGGGGAAATACGAGCAGTACTTC	TRBV7-9	TRBD2	TRBJ2-7	NA
CSVGGDRENTGELFF	TGCAGCGTCGGAGGCGACAGAGAAAACACCGGGGAGCTGTTTTTT	TRBV29-1	NA	TRBJ2-2	NA
CASSPWTSGTGELFF	TGTGCCAGCAGTCCTTGGACTAGCGGCACCGGGGAGCTGTTTTTT	TRBV3-1/TRBV3-2	TRBD2	TRBJ2-2	NA
CASSQGPWSKNEQFF	TGCGCCAGCAGCCAGGGCCCTTGGAGTAAAAATGAGCAGTTCTTC	TRBV4-1	NA	TRBJ2-1	NA
CATTLAGVHEQYF	TGTGCCACCACACTAGCGGGAGTCCACGAGCAGTACTTC	TRBV7-9	TRBD2	TRBJ2-7	NA
CASSFLDFPELGELFF	TGTGCCAGCAGCTTCCTCGATTTCCCAGAGTTGGGGGAGCTGTTTTTT	TRBV7-2	NA	TRBJ2-2	NA
CASSLIGGNTEAFF	TGTGCCAGCAGTTTAATCGGGGGGAACACTGAAGCTTTCTTT	TRBV27	NA	TRBJ1-1	NA
CASSNSLPGLNVAEQYF	TGTGCCAGCAGTAACTCGCTCCCGGGACTTAACGTGGCCGAGCAGTACTTC	TRBV6-2/TRBV6-3	NA	TRBJ2-7	NA
CASSRGPEQPQHF	TGTGCCAGTAGTAGGGGGCCGGAACAGCCCCAGCATTTT	TRBV19	NA	TRBJ1-5	NA
CASSQVGRGSETQYF	TGTGCCAGCAGCCAAGTTGGCAGGGGGTCAGAGACCCAGTACTTC	TRBV3-1/TRBV3-2	TRBD1	TRBJ2-5	once
CASSFSNNPQYDF	TGTGCCAGCAGTTTTTCTAACAACCCCCAGTATGATTTT	TRBV12-3/TRBV12-4	NA	TRBJ2-3	NA
CASTRGTPNNEQFF	TGTGCCAGCACTAGGGGGACACCCAACAATGAGCAGTTCTTC	TRBV6-5	NA	TRBJ2-1	NA
CASSLSTYEQYF	TGTGCCAGCAGTTTAAGCACCTACGAGCAGTACTTC	TRBV2	NA	TRBJ2-7	once
CASSETGVTNEKLFF	TGTGCCAGCAGCGAGACAGGGGTAACTAATGAAAAACTGTTTTTT	TRBV6-5	TRBD1	TRBJ1-4	NA
CASSPDRDQETQYF	TGTGCCAGCAGCCCGGACAGGGACCAAGAGACCCAGTACTTC	TRBV6-5	TRBD1	TRBJ2-5	once
CASSVTRGLYEQYF	TGTGCCAGCAGTGTTACCAGGGGATTGTACGAGCAGTACTTC	TRBV28	NA	TRBJ2-7	NA
CASTQSRGGATQYF	TGTGCCAGCACCCAATCCAGGGGTGGGGCGACCCAGTACTTC	TRBV3-1/TRBV3-2	NA	TRBJ2-5	NA
CASSMTSGSGNEQFF	TGCGCCAGCAGCATGACTAGCGGGAGTGGCAATGAGCAGTTCTTC	TRBV5-1	TRBD2	TRBJ2-1	NA
CAISESVGNYNEQFF	TGTGCCATCAGTGAGTCGGTCGGGAACTACAATGAGCAGTTCTTC	TRBV10-3	NA	TRBJ2-1	NA
CASSLDRSRYNEQFF	TGTGCCAGCAGTCTTGACAGGTCGAGATACAATGAGCAGTTCTTC	TRBV6-5	NA	TRBJ2-1	NA
CASRQTGTAGNTIYF	TGTGCCAGCAGGCAGACCGGGACAGCTGGAAACACCATATATTTT	TRBV4-2	TRBD1	TRBJ1-3	NA
CASSIGGFEQFF	TGTGCCAGTAGTATAGGAGGGTTTGAGCAGTTCTTC	TRBV19	NA	TRBJ2-1	NA
CASSHRRATDTQYF	TGTGCCAGCAGCCACAGAAGGGCGACAGATACGCAGTATTTT	TRBV3-1/TRBV3-2	NA	TRBJ2-3	NA